This T cell receptor (beta chain) was sequenced during a study of blood T cell repertoires in COVID-19. Overall study context: Whether acute or convalescent, the COVID-19 samples came from the United States, Italy and Spain. Nucleic acid was either cDNA or gDNA, and it came from T cells, B-cell-depleted T cells, or PBMCs.

Authors' analysis steps: Nucleated cell number was recorded as an estimate derived from reference gene primer amplification. Repertoires were generated with immunoSEQ multiplex PCR, while TCRdb's copy carries only in-frame clones and drops some. V, J and clone size are taken as reported in that table, and D and trimming were inferred from the DNA itself. The sample lists about 200,000 clones; 85% to 90% were seen once. With 3 bases removed from V and 8 bases from J, the gap between germline ends came to 7 bases. This CDR3 has 12 amino acids. Germline CDR1 KGHDR, CDR2 SFDVKD. This clone was seen a single time.

The origin of this receptor is an older woman with acute or convalescent COVID-19. What was sequenced was peripheral blood. The rearrangement joins TRBV24-1 to TRBJ2-1, with D possibly matching TRBD1 (6 bases). CDR3 sequence reads: CATSDPGDEQFF. CDR3 sequence (DNA): TGTGCCACCAGTGATCCAGGGGATGAGCAGTTCTTC.